This entry describes one T cell receptor (beta chain). TEMRA cells were enriched by FACS, and CD4+ and CD8+ T cells were negatively isolated. The source of the sample is a study of CD8 T cells in Susac syndrome. Study-level background: Of the sequenced Susac syndrome patients, about six had active disease and fewer than ten were in remission. Patients with Susac syndrome were therapy-naive, treated with corticosteroids, or treated with intravenous immunoglobulin alone when blood was collected.

The CDR3 is 15 residues long. Per germline, CDR1 SGHRS and CDR2 YFSETQ. V lost 4 bases and J 2 bases, leaving 12 bases between the germline ends. Random hexamers served to reverse transcribe roughly 0.45 to 1 ug RNA. One entry per CDR3 protein results from TCRdb running MiXCR on the immunoSEQ multiplex PCR reads. The profile shows under 200,000 distinct CDR3 sequences, more than 85% of them singletons. This chain joins TRBV5-1 and TRBJ2-2; D might be TRBD2 (5 bases). The origin of this receptor is a human donor with Susac syndrome. Sequenced sample: CD4+ T cells from PBMCs. The CDR3: CASSKTSANTGELFF. The CDR3 coding sequence is TGCGCCAGCAGCAAAACTAGTGCTAACACCGGGGAGCTGTTTTTT.